The clone carrying this T cell receptor (beta chain) showed up many times. MiXCR was run by TCRdb on the RACE reads, yielding one entry per CDR3 protein. The table lists about 190,000 distinct CDR3 sequences, around 25% of them singletons. This specimen comes from a study of human T cells and chemical hapten exposure. Documented time point: patch test 3, about 24 weeks after DPC sensitization. Treatment: therapeutic diphenylcyclopropenone sensitization with weekly scalp DPC. The CDR3 is 14 amino acids. CDR1 DFQATT and CDR2 SNEGSKA come from the germline V gene (reference sequence). V lost 3 bases to trimming and J lost 0 bases; unmatched junction nucleotides: 4.

V usage is TRBV20-1 and J usage is TRBJ1-1, with 7 bases aligning to TRBD1. This specimen consisted of whole blood, obtained in connection with sensitization to the hapten diphenylcyclopropenone (DPC). The receptor was isolated from a woman aged 40-49 years with alopecia areata. Some clones in this sample may be carry-over from other donors' samples. The CDR3 region has the DNA TGCAGTGCTAGTTCAGGGGGTATGAACACTGAAGCTTTCTTT. Protein sequence: CSASSGGMNTEAFF.